This TCR beta chain was recovered during a study of blood T cell repertoires in COVID-19. Whole-study context: The United States, Italy and Spain supplied acute and convalescent COVID-19 samples. Nucleic acid was either cDNA or gDNA, and it came from T cells, B-cell-depleted T cells, or PBMCs.

The CDR3 runs 14 residues. Per the germline V gene, CDR1 is LNHDA and CDR2 is SQIVND (reference sequence). V lost 5 bases, J lost 2 bases, and 3 bases stayed unmatched. The data were produced by immunoSEQ multiplex PCR, yet TCRdb's version contains in-frame clones alone and is incomplete. The sample includes 200,000 to 300,000 clones, about 89% of them seen just once. The age range of participants was 18 to 89 years, with residence in about two dozen US areas. This TCR was sampled from a woman younger than 30 who had recovered from COVID-19. The sequenced sample was PBMCs or T cells enriched from blood (not recorded which). V gene TRBV19 combines with J gene TRBJ2-7; 10 positions match TRBD1. This chain's CDR3 is CASSPGTGAYEQYF. Written as DNA, the CDR3 is TGTGCCAGTAGTCCCGGGACAGGGGCCTACGAGCAGTACTTC.